This T cell receptor (beta chain) was sequenced for a study of glioma-infiltrating T cells. Worth noting for this clonotype: A much larger clone differs by one base, so this may be a read error.

Germline CDR1 MDHEN, CDR2 SYDVKM. This CDR3 has 14 residues. TCR alpha and beta CDR3 regions were amplified from RNA using iRepertoire nested multiplex PCR. TCRdb used MiXCR to reprocess the multiplex PCR reads, holding one entry per CDR3 protein. This sample yields about 130,000 distinct CDR3 sequences, of which roughly 25% are seen a single time; about 15% belongs to the top ten. Material for sequencing was glioma tissue, nonneoplastic brain tissue, or PBMCs (not recorded which). The V gene is TRBV28, the J gene TRBJ2-7; TRBD1 might be the D (6 bases). The clonotype comes from a human donor with low-grade glioma or glioblastoma, undergoing nonglioma brain surgery, or in good health (not recorded which). The CDR3 protein is CASSAPGQEYEQHF. The DNA for the CDR3 is TGTGCCAGCAGTGCTCCGGGACAAGAATACGAGCAGCACTTC.